This T cell receptor beta chain was identified during a study of CD8 T cells in ankylosing spondylitis. General study points: Significant enrichment of disease-linked clones was reportedly seen in matched ankylosing spondylitis synovial fluid. In peripheral blood, disease-linked CD8+ clones occurred at relatively low frequencies.

TCRdb passed the 5' RACE reads through MiXCR, listing each CDR3 protein once. Of some 250,000 distinct CDR3 sequences listed, approximately 24% are singletons. In germline, CDR1 is LGHDT, CDR2 YNNKEL (reference sequence). CDR3 length: 15 residues. V lost 1 base and J 1 base, leaving 9 bases between the germline ends. This clonotype was seen ten or more times. The target antigen is unknown. The receptor comes from a male donor with ankylosing spondylitis or in good health (not recorded which). The chain uses TRBV3-1 and TRBJ2-3, with a tentative D call TRBD2 (6 bases). The sequencing input was blood, either unsorted or a sorted T cell fraction (not recorded which). CDR3 in amino acids: CASSQGRGGTDTQYF. The DNA for the CDR3 is TGTGCCAGCAGCCAAGGGCGGGGAGGCACAGATACGCAGTATTTT.